Described below is a single TCR beta chain sequence and its context. In TCRdb, the 5' RACE reads were re-called with MiXCR into one record per CDR3 protein. In the table there are 200,000 to 250,000 distinct CDR3 sequences, 10% to 13% of which are singletons. The data were taken from a study of identical twins. V gave up 2 bases and J gave up 4 bases; unmatched junction bases: 5. Germline values: CDR1 LNHDA, CDR2 SQIVND (reference sequence). This CDR3 spans 16 amino acids. This chain links TRBV19 with TRBJ1-2; 12 bases align to TRBD1. The specimen was memory T cells sorted from blood. This clonotype was obtained from a man between 45 and 60 years old in good health. The CDR3: CASSISGTGGTYGYTF. CDR3 nucleotide sequence: TGTGCCAGTAGTATATCTGGGACAGGGGGCACCTATGGCTACACCTTC.